Each of the 28 T cell receptor beta chains below was sequenced from the same sample in a study of cytomegalovirus exposure and HLA in healthy donors. The PCR contained 60 Vbeta and 13 Jbeta primers. Sequencing was performed with immunoSEQ multiplex PCR; in TCRdb, only in-frame clones are kept and a portion is missing. The data show approximately 150,000 clones, with over 60% seen just once and 0.55% to 0.8% held by the top ten. Sample: PBMCs. The receptors stem from a male donor in good health and CMV-seronegative.

This clone has just a few counts. V is TRBV30 and J is TRBJ1-5, with TRBD1 identical over 9 bases. The trim removed 2 bases at V and 9 bases at J, leaving 8 bases unmatched. Germline V gene data show CDR1 as GTSNPN and CDR2 as SVGIG (reference sequence). This CDR3 region has 14 residues. CDR3 amino acids: CAWSKGTGTWPQHF. The CDR3 region has the DNA TGTGCCTGGAGTAAAGGGACAGGGACTTGGCCCCAGCATTTT.

This chain joins TRBV9 and TRBJ2-7; TRBD1 agrees at 8 bases. The length of the CDR3 is 14 residues. Germline V CDR1 and CDR2: SGDLS, YYNGEE. V dropped 3 bases and J dropped 2; count of bases not matched to a gene: 4. The CDR3 loop reads CASSAGQETYEQYF. The CDR3 DNA is TGTGCCAGCAGCGCGGGACAGGAGACCTACGAGCAGTACTTC.

The V gene is TRBV7-3, the J gene TRBJ2-1; the D gene is possibly TRBD2 (5 bases). V shed 6 bases and J shed 8 bases, with 8 bases lying between them. In germline, CDR1 is SGHTA, CDR2 FQGTGA. This CDR3 comprises 11 residues. The CDR3 coding sequence is TGTGCCAGCAGTGAGGGCGATGAGCAGTTCTTC. Its protein is CASSEGDEQFF.

The chain is built from TRBV19 and TRBJ2-7; 10 nucleotides match TRBD1. V lost 3 bases to trimming and J lost 2 bases; unmatched junction nucleotides: 7. CDR1 is LNHDA, CDR2 SQIVND, per germline (reference sequence). The length of the CDR3 is 16 residues. The CDR3 region is CASSMPGTGDPYEQYF. CDR3 in DNA: TGTGCCAGTAGTATGCCGGGGACAGGGGACCCCTACGAGCAGTACTTC.

The table lists this clone with a count of one. The J gene is TRBJ2-3, the V gene TRBV2; D may be TRBD2 (5 bases). The germline CDR1 and CDR2 sequences are SNHLY and FYNNEI. Trimming took 7 bases from V and 2 from J, leaving 13 bases between them. CDR3 length: 14 amino acids. The CDR3 DNA sequence: TGTGCCAGCAAGTTCCGGGATCACACAGATACGCAGTATTTT. It yields the protein CASKFRDHTDTQYF.

The chain is built from TRBV21-1 and TRBJ1-1. TRBV21-1 is given as a pseudogene. CDR3 length: 16 residues. In DNA form, the CDR3 reads TGTGCCAGCAGCATCAAGAGGGTGGGTCCTGACACTGAAGCTTTCTTT. Its translation: CASSIKRVGPDTEAFF.

This chain links TRBV7-2 with TRBJ2-1, with 7 positions matching TRBD2. The CDR3 spans 15 residues. Losses at the gene ends were 2 bases for V and 2 bases for J; bases not matched to a gene: 3. Germline lookup yields CDR1 SGHTA and CDR2 FQGNSA. The CDR3 DNA is TGTGCCAGCAGCTTAACCCGGGGGGCCTACAATGAGCAGTTCTTC. Amino acid sequence: CASSLTRGAYNEQFF.

This clone appeared a few times. The CDR3 protein is CASSFMRATNEKLFF. CDR3 nucleotides: TGTGCCAGCAGTTTCATGCGGGCAACTAATGAAAAACTGTTTTTT. This chain joins TRBV27 and TRBJ1-4; no clear D gene. V was pared by 3 bases and J by 0 bases, with 8 bases between. The length of the CDR3 is 15 residues. CDR1 is MNHEY and CDR2 is SMNVEV in the germline V gene (reference sequence).

This clone has just a few counts. The chain couples TRBV19 to TRBJ2-3; 13 bases agree with TRBD2. The germline V gene has CDR1 LNHDA and CDR2 SQIVND (reference sequence). CDR3 length equals 19 residues. V lost 0 bases and J lost 1; bases outside the gene matches: 7. The CDR3 nucleotides read TGTGCCAGTAGTATAGACCTCCCCGGGACTAGCGGGGGCACAGATACGCAGTATTTT. As protein: CASSIDLPGTSGGTDTQYF.

This rearrangement joins TRBV7-9 to TRBJ2-7; 8 bases agree with TRBD2. CDR3 length equals 13 residues. Germline V CDR1 and CDR2: SEHNR, FQNEAQ (reference sequence). The trim removed 4 bases at V and 7 bases at J, leaving 6 bases unmatched. The CDR3: CASSSSGRREQYF. The CDR3 DNA sequence: TGTGCCAGCAGCTCAAGCGGGAGACGGGAGCAGTACTTC.

The chain employs TRBV6-6 and TRBJ2-7, with 11 bases identical to TRBD1. There are 14 residues in the CDR3. From germline, CDR1 is MNHNY and CDR2 SVGAGI (reference sequence). The trim removed 5 bases at V and 2 bases at J, leaving 2 bases unmatched. The CDR3 bases are TGTGCCAGCAGTGGACAGGGGGCTCCCTACGAGCAGTACTTC. It codes for CASSGQGAPYEQYF.

This clone came up once. This rearrangement joins TRBV13 to TRBJ2-1, with D perhaps TRBD1 (7 bases). Trimming stripped 4 bases from V and 7 bases from J, with 14 bases between. Germline V gene data show CDR1 as PRHDT and CDR2 as FYEKMQ (reference sequence). The CDR3 is 14 amino acids. In nucleotides, the CDR3 is TGTGCCAGCAGCTCATACCCAGGGGGGAATGAGCAGTTCTTC. Residues: CASSSYPGGNEQFF.

The V call is TRBV5-1, the J call TRBJ1-1, with D perhaps TRBD1 (6 bases). There are 16 residues in the CDR3. From germline, CDR1 is SGHRS and CDR2 YFSETQ. With 0 bases removed from V and 5 bases from J, the gap between germline ends came to 17 bases. CDR3 DNA: TGCGCCAGCAGCTTGGTAGGGGGGGGTGTGGGAACTGAAGCTTTCTTT. This sequence encodes CASSLVGGGVGTEAFF.

The rearrangement joins TRBV27 to TRBJ1-4; maybe TRBD1 (6 bases). V lost 0 bases and J lost 8, with 13 bases in between. CDR1 is MNHEY, CDR2 SMNVEV, per germline (reference sequence). The CDR3 sequence is 15 residues long. The chain's CDR3 is CASSLSGPRGEKLFF. CDR3 DNA sequence: TGTGCCAGCAGTTTATCAGGCCCGAGGGGGGAAAAACTGTTTTTT.

This chain links TRBV5-1 with TRBJ2-7, with D possibly matching TRBD1 (6 bases). V dropped 0 bases and J dropped 3 bases, with 7 bases sitting between them. CDR1 and CDR2 from the germline V gene are SGHRS and YFSETQ. CDR3 length: 13 amino acids. The CDR3 nucleotides read TGCGCCAGCAGCTTGGAGACAGGCTACGAGCAGTACTTC. Translation gives CASSLETGYEQYF.

The V gene is TRBV20-1, the J gene TRBJ1-4; the D is unclear. The germline CDR1 and CDR2 sequences are DFQATT and SNEGSKA (reference sequence). Deletions cut 6 bases from V and 5 bases from J, with 7 bases between. The CDR3 consists of 11 residues. CDR3: CSAPRNEKLFF. The CDR3, as DNA: TGCAGTGCCCCTCGGAATGAAAAACTGTTTTTT.

The chain couples TRBV5-4 to TRBJ2-7; TRBD1 aligns across 11 bases. Germline CDR1 reads SGHNT; CDR2 reads YYREEE (reference sequence). This CDR3 contains 14 residues. V was clipped by 4 bases and J by 5 bases; unmatched bases: 5. The CDR3 region has the DNA TGTGCCAGCAGCACCGGACAGGGGGCGCACGAGCAGTACTTC. It yields the protein CASSTGQGAHEQYF.

This clone was picked up one time. The V and J genes are TRBV9 and TRBJ1-1; TRBD1 is a possible D gene (5 bases). V was shortened by 0 bases and J by 4 bases, with 10 bases between the two germline ends. The CDR3 is 14 residues long. The V gene's germline CDR1 is SGDLS and CDR2 YYNGEE. The CDR3, as DNA: TGTGCCAGCAGCGTAGGTGGAGGGACCACTGAAGCTTTCTTT. It encodes CASSVGGGTTEAFF.

This sequence joins TRBV4-1 and TRBJ1-3; 8 bases line up with TRBD1. CDR1 MGHRA and CDR2 YSYEKL come from the germline V gene. With V trimmed by 6 bases and J by 0 bases, 4 bases remained unmatched. This CDR3 contains 15 residues. CDR3 in DNA: TGCGCCAGCAGGTCAGGGGGCGGCTCTGGAAACACCATATATTTT. This gives the protein CASRSGGGSGNTIYF.

This clone was observed once. This sequence joins TRBV6-4 and TRBJ1-2; 7 nucleotides line up with TRBD1. The CDR3 loop spans 14 amino acids. Germline values: CDR1 MRHNA, CDR2 SNTAGT. V was pared by 5 bases and J by 3 bases, with 6 bases of the junction left unmatched. The CDR3 DNA sequence: TGTGCCAGCAGTCCAACCGGGACAGACTATGGCTACACCTTC. It specifies CASSPTGTDYGYTF.

The chain carries TRBV4-2 and TRBJ2-3; 7 nucleotides align to TRBD2. V lost 4 bases, J lost 4 bases, and 2 bases stayed unmatched. CDR3 length equals 13 residues. CDR1 LGHNA and CDR2 YNFKEQ come from the germline V gene. This CDR3 reads CASSPRGADTQYF. CDR3 sequence (DNA): TGTGCCAGCAGCCCTCGGGGGGCAGATACGCAGTATTTT.

V usage is TRBV10-3 and J usage is TRBJ1-1; 7 positions match TRBD1. CDR1 ENHRY and CDR2 SYGVKD come from the germline V gene. CDR3 length equals 17 residues. J lost 3 bases, V lost 3 bases, and 13 bases had no gene match. The CDR3 DNA reads TGTGCCATCAGTGAATCTTCTGGGGCAGGGGGTCACACTGAAGCTTTCTTT. Amino acids: CAISESSGAGGHTEAFF.

The chain has TRBV6-5 and TRBJ2-3, with D perhaps matching TRBD2 (6 bases). The CDR3 is made up of 13 amino acids. CDR1 MNHEY and CDR2 SVGAGI come from the germline V gene. V was cut by 8 bases and J by 4 bases, with 13 bases left in between. Here the CDR3 reads CASLQPGADTQYF. In nucleotides, the CDR3 is TGTGCCAGCCTCCAACCGGGGGCAGATACGCAGTATTTT.

This chain joins TRBV7-9 and TRBJ1-2; no clear D. Germline loops: CDR1 SEHNR, CDR2 FQNEAQ (reference sequence). Deletions cut 5 bases from V and 0 bases from J, with 16 bases between. The CDR3 runs to 16 residues. CDR3 nucleotides: TGTGCCAGCAGCCCAGTGGGTGGCGGAGCTAACTATGGCTACACCTTC. Its protein product is CASSPVGGGANYGYTF.

For the CDR3, the DNA is TGTGCCAGCAGCTTACTGCAGGCCCCTCTCTACGAGCAGTACTTC. Its protein is CASSLLQAPLYEQYF. V gene TRBV7-9 combines with J gene TRBJ2-7; no firm D call. Deletions cut 2 bases from V and 3 bases from J, with 14 bases between. CDR3 size: 15 residues. Germline V CDR1 and CDR2: SEHNR, FQNEAQ (reference sequence).

The genes are TRBV4-3 and TRBJ2-1, with D possibly being TRBD2 (5 bases). The ends were cut back, 0 bases at V and 4 bases at J, with 10 bases in the middle. Per the germline V gene, CDR1 is LGHNA and CDR2 is YSLEER. This CDR3 is 15 amino acids long. The CDR3 is CASSQEGSVYNEQFF. CDR3 DNA: TGCGCCAGCAGCCAAGAGGGTAGCGTATACAATGAGCAGTTCTTC.

The rearrangement joins TRBV5-4 to TRBJ2-5; 9 bases map to TRBD2. From germline, CDR1 is SGHNT and CDR2 YYREEE (reference sequence). Losses at the gene ends were 0 bases for V and 4 bases for J; bases not matched to a gene: 4. The CDR3 loop spans 15 amino acids. The DNA of the CDR3 is TGTGCCAGCAGCTTGGAAGGGACTAGCCGAGAGACCCAGTACTTC. Its protein is CASSLEGTSRETQYF.

As DNA, the CDR3 is TGTGCCAGCAGCTTAACGGCCGCAGGCCAGCGGGAGCAGTACTTC. It specifies CASSLTAAGQREQYF. The chain joins TRBV7-3 to TRBJ2-7; D is possibly TRBD2 (5 bases). The CDR3 loop spans 15 amino acids. Deletions cut 0 bases from V and 7 bases from J, with 16 bases between. Germline V gene data show CDR1 as SGHTA and CDR2 as FQGTGA.